This TCR beta chain is from a study of prognosis after radiotherapy for stage I lung cancer. Whole-study context: The patient group consisted of more than ten men and about 6 women whose ages spanned roughly 53 to 90, median around 76 years. Concurrent therapy with stereotactic body radiotherapy was received by no patient. Study findings and constraints: In patients who developed distant metastases, Shannon entropy measured after stereotactic body radiation therapy was lower, and baseline Shannon entropy was not associated with metastases. Reduced unique TCR clone counts were recorded after stereotactic body radiation therapy, with a median of about 9,700 versus 6,500.

This clonotype was seen ten or more times. Antigen specificity is unknown. Researchers used two-round multiplex PCR to amplify TCR beta CDR3 starting from genomic DNA. Used in first-round PCR were primers specific to each TRBV and TRBJ gene. TCRdb reanalysed the multiplex PCR reads using MiXCR and keeps one entry per CDR3 protein. Here the sample spans around 60,000 distinct CDR3 sequences, roughly 29% being singletons. The sequence was collected from a donor older than 45 with non-small cell lung cancer. The starting material was PBMCs, obtained before or after stereotactic body radiation therapy (not recorded which).

CDR3: CASSYRTGGDEKLFF. The CDR3 nucleotides are TGTGCCAGCAGTTACCGGACAGGGGGCGATGAAAAACTGTTTTTT. The J gene is TRBJ1-4, the V gene TRBV6-5; 11 bases agree with TRBD1. The germline gives CDR1 MNHEY, CDR2 SVGAGI. V dropped 2 bases and J dropped 6; count of bases not matched to a gene: 2. This CDR3 comprises 15 residues.